These 17 T cell receptor beta chains share one sample of origin, sequenced in a study of shared clonotypes between healthy human individuals. CD45RO-negative, CCR7-selected cells formed the naive CD8 fraction, which excluded terminally differentiated effector memory CD45RA+ cells. The assay was immunoSEQ multiplex PCR, and TCRdb's table has in-frame clones only and misses some. The sample lists about 2 million clones; about 95% were seen once. The specimen sequenced was naive CD8+ T cells sorted from blood. These receptors all stem from a man between 18 and 35 years old in good health.

The sample holds one count of this clone. This rearrangement joins TRBV19 to TRBJ1-2; D is possibly TRBD1 (6 bases). The V and J ends lost 6 bases and 7 bases respectively, with 12 bases between them. Germline V gene lookup returns CDR1 LNHDA and CDR2 SQIVND (reference sequence). The CDR3 is made up of 12 amino acids. Here the CDR3 DNA reads TGTGCCAGTAGAATACAGGGTTCTGGCTACACCTTC. It translates to CASRIQGSGYTF.

V and J are TRBV4-2 and TRBJ2-5, with 7 bases that match TRBD2. J was trimmed by 3 bases and V by 5 bases; bases with no gene match: 9. Germline V gene data show CDR1 as LGHNA and CDR2 as YNFKEQ. The CDR3 runs to 15 residues. CDR3 sequence (DNA): TGTGCCAGCAGCTACGCGGCCCGGGGGGAAGAGACCCAGTACTTC. This codes for CASSYAARGEETQYF.

This clone was recorded once. The rearrangement links TRBV15 to TRBJ1-3; D unresolved. From germline, CDR1 is LNHNV and CDR2 YYDKDF (reference sequence). The CDR3 covers 12 residues. Deletions cut 3 bases from V and 5 bases from J, with 5 bases between. The CDR3 nucleotides are TGTGCCACCAGCAGCTACCGAAACACCATATATTTT. It encodes CATSSYRNTIYF.

The chain uses TRBV6-6 and TRBJ2-1; no definite D call. CDR1 and CDR2 (germline): MNHNY, SVGAGI (reference sequence). The V end was cut by 8 bases, the J end by 3 bases, with 17 bases between. The CDR3 extends over 15 amino acids. The CDR3 coding sequence is TGTGCCAGCTGTCTCATATGGGCGGTCTACAATGAGCAGTTCTTC. Its translation is CASCLIWAVYNEQFF.

Only one count was recorded for this clone. The same CDR3 is also encoded by other DNA sequences in this sample. V is TRBV5-6 and J is TRBJ1-1; the D gene is possibly TRBD1 (5 bases). The CDR3 sequence is 13 residues long. Germline loops: CDR1 SGHDT, CDR2 YYEEEE. Deletions cut 0 bases from V and 8 bases from J, with 11 bases between. The CDR3: CASSLGGSPEAFF. The CDR3 region has the DNA TGTGCCAGCAGCTTGGGGGGGAGCCCCGAAGCTTTCTTT.

This sequence joins TRBV6-5 and TRBJ2-1, with 10 bases aligning to TRBD2. The CDR3 spans 15 residues. Trimming cost V 6 bases and J 8 bases; bases outside gene matches: 10. Germline loops: CDR1 MNHEY, CDR2 SVGAGI. CDR3 region: CASSRLAGARDEQFF. CDR3 bases: TGTGCCAGCAGCCGTCTAGCGGGGGCTCGGGATGAGCAGTTCTTC.

The chain carries TRBV6-1 and TRBJ2-1; D is ambiguous. The CDR3 spans 11 residues. Germline CDR1 and CDR2: MNHNS and SASEGT. V lost 6 bases and J lost 5, with 5 bases in between. CDR3 amino acids: CASSLNNEQFF. The CDR3 bases are TGTGCCAGCAGCCTAAACAATGAGCAGTTCTTC.

Concerning this clone itself: This specimen includes other DNA sequences encoding the same CDR3. This sequence joins TRBV28 and TRBJ2-7; D is ambiguous. V lost 2 bases to trimming and J lost 0 bases, with 8 bases between them. CDR3 size: 14 residues. Germline CDR1 is MDHEN and CDR2 is SYDVKM. The CDR3 DNA reads as TGTGCCAGCAGTTTAGGAAGGAGCTCCTACGAGCAGTACTTC. As protein: CASSLGRSSYEQYF. Combining the CDR3 with reference TRBV28 and TRBJ2-7 gives the whole variable domain DVKVTQSSRYLVKRTGEKVFLECVQDMDHENMFWYRQDPGLGLRLIYFSYDVKMKEKGDIPEGYSVSREKKERFSLILESASTNQTSMYLCASSLGRSSYEQYFGPGTRLTVT.

The rearrangement uses TRBV19 and TRBJ1-2; weak D call: TRBD1 (5 bases). The CDR3 extends over 13 amino acids. Germline V gives CDR1 LNHDA, CDR2 SQIVND (reference sequence). The V end lost 8 bases, the J end lost 6 bases, and 16 bases lay between the germline ends. The DNA for the CDR3 is TGTGCCAGTCTCGCAGGGATGAGCGATGGCTACACCTTC. It is translated as CASLAGMSDGYTF.

The CDR3 region has the DNA TGCGCCAGCAGCCAAGTCTGGGGTGGCACTGAAGCTTTCTTT. It yields the protein CASSQVWGGTEAFF. The chain uses TRBV4-1 and TRBJ1-1; D is uncertain. The germline V and J ends were trimmed by 1 base and 4 bases, with 10 bases remaining between them. In germline, CDR1 is MGHRA, CDR2 YSYEKL. The CDR3 totals 14 residues.

The CDR3, as DNA: TGTGCCAGCAGCACCGGGAAGGGACAGCCCCAGCATTTT. Amino acids: CASSTGKGQPQHF. This chain links TRBV6-5 with TRBJ1-5, with D unclear. The CDR3 extends over 13 amino acids. Germline loops: CDR1 MNHEY, CDR2 SVGAGI. V lost 6 bases to trimming and J lost 7 bases, with 13 bases between them.

This chain uses TRBV28 with TRBJ1-1; D is undetermined. V lost 6 bases, J lost 0 bases, and 11 bases lay in between. The CDR3 sequence is 14 residues long. Germline values: CDR1 MDHEN, CDR2 SYDVKM. CDR3 amino acids: CASRPRQLNTEAFF. The DNA of the CDR3 is TGTGCCAGCAGGCCCCGGCAGCTGAACACTGAAGCTTTCTTT.

The chain links TRBV2 to TRBJ1-4; tentative D call: TRBD1 (5 bases). Trimming left V 6 bases short and J 5 bases short, with 13 bases between. Germline V gives CDR1 SNHLY, CDR2 FYNNEI. The CDR3 is 14 residues long. The CDR3: CASRARDGNEKLFF. For the CDR3, the DNA is TGTGCCAGCAGAGCCCGGGACGGGAATGAAAAACTGTTTTTT.

The J gene is TRBJ2-7, the V gene TRBV19; 13 positions agree with TRBD2. The germline V gene has CDR1 LNHDA and CDR2 SQIVND (reference sequence). Trimming at V came to 8 bases and at J to 0 bases, leaving 1 base not matched to a gene. The CDR3 loop spans 14 amino acids. CDR3 sequence: CASGLAGASYEQYF. The CDR3 region has the DNA TGTGCCAGTGGACTAGCGGGGGCCTCCTACGAGCAGTACTTC.

A remark on this clone: The sample contains more than one DNA sequence encoding this CDR3. The chain recombines TRBV4-1 with TRBJ2-5, with D perhaps TRBD1 (6 bases). The CDR3 consists of 12 residues. V was clipped by 4 bases and J by 5 bases, with 8 bases between them. In germline, CDR1 is MGHRA, CDR2 YSYEKL. CDR3 bases: TGCGCCAGCAGCCTCCAGGGGGAGACCCAGTACTTC. Residues: CASSLQGETQYF.

In the case of this clone: The sample has other DNA sequences that encode this CDR3 too. The V call is TRBV5-6, the J call TRBJ2-7, with 8 bases fitting TRBD2. There are 14 residues in the CDR3. The trim removed 4 bases at V and 3 bases at J, leaving 6 bases unmatched. Per the germline V gene, CDR1 is SGHDT and CDR2 is YYEEEE. The CDR3 loop is CASSPGGRVYEQYF. Here the CDR3 DNA reads TGTGCCAGCAGCCCGGGGGGGCGCGTCTACGAGCAGTACTTC.

Worth noting for this clone: The identical CDR3 is also encoded by other nucleotide sequences in the sample. CDR3 residues: CASSGTGTEAFF. CDR3 DNA: TGTGCCAGCAGTGGAACGGGCACTGAAGCTTTCTTT. The chain recombines TRBV2 with TRBJ1-1; D gene ambiguous. CDR1 SNHLY and CDR2 FYNNEI come from the germline V gene. The CDR3 consists of 12 residues. Trimming stripped 4 bases from V and 4 bases from J, with 7 bases between.